This T cell receptor (beta chain) was identified in a study of shared clonotypes between healthy human individuals. Overall study results and limits: Sequencing depth was a factor that was expected to affect clonotype sharing among donors. With few donors, the genetic and exposure-history diversity represented was limited.

With regard to this clone: What it binds is not known.

The length of the CDR3 is 15 residues. V lost 2 bases, J lost 3 bases, and 14 bases lay in between. Germline V CDR1 and CDR2: MNHEY, SMNVEV (reference sequence). Unsorted material relied on 85 million to 95 million PBMCs as the source of genomic DNA. Sequenced by immunoSEQ multiplex PCR; TCRdb stores in-frame clones only, minus some. The table records about 510,000 clones, 75% to 80% of them present only once. What was sequenced was PBMCs. This receptor was identified in a woman in her thirties or forties in good health. Some clones in this sample may be carry-over from other donors' samples. The chain has TRBV27 and TRBJ2-7, with D maybe TRBD2 (6 bases). CDR3 protein: CASSLHLVGGYEQYF. CDR3 in DNA: TGTGCCAGCAGTTTACACCTGGTGGGGGGCTACGAGCAGTACTTC.